These 6 T cell receptor beta chains came from one sample sequenced in a study of T cells in Graves' hyperthyroidism and ophthalmopathy. Template material for amplifying TCR beta CDR3 regions consisted of RNA transcripts. TCR CDR3 regions were first amplified by RT-PCR with HTBI primers. From the multiplex PCR reads, TCRdb called clonotypes with MiXCR, one entry per CDR3 protein. The sample lists some 300,000 distinct CDR3 sequences, 12% to 15% occurring once. Source material: blood. Receptor source: a woman aged 40 to 55 with Graves' hyperthyroidism.

Regarding this clonotype: Germline is not matched at one junction end, which may reflect a read error. The chain joins TRBV19 to TRBJ2-1, with D tentatively TRBD2 (7 bases). The CDR3 extends over 15 amino acids. CDR1 and CDR2 from the germline V gene are LNHDA and SQIVND (reference sequence). The CDR3 DNA reads TGTGCCAGTACCACGGGGGCAGCGGGAATGTATGAGCAATTCTTC. Encoded protein: CASTTGAAGMYEQFF.

Many counts were recorded for this clonotype. The rearrangement links TRBV11-3 to TRBJ2-7; TRBD1 matches at 10 bases. CDR1 is SGHNT and CDR2 is YENEEA in the germline V gene. The V segment lost 5 bases and the J segment 4 bases; nucleotides outside the gene matches: 14. The CDR3 totals 17 residues. The CDR3 bases are TGTGCCAGCAGCCCCGAGGGAACGGGACAGGGGCGGTACGAGCAGTACTTC. Translating gives CASSPEGTGQGRYEQYF.

To note about this clonotype: A much larger clone lies one base from this, so it may be a read error. The chain has TRBV12-3 or TRBV12-4 and TRBJ2-7; TRBD2 agrees at 13 bases. V shed 4 bases, J shed 5 bases, and the junction held 2 bases outside the gene matches. This CDR3 contains 14 residues. CDR3 in amino acids: CASSSGLAGDEQYF. The CDR3 nucleotides read TGTGCCAGCAGTTCTGGACTAGCGGGAGACGAGCAGTACTTC.

At least ten counts were recorded for this clonotype. V usage is TRBV7-8 and J usage is TRBJ2-1, with 7 bases that match TRBD2. Germline CDR1 reads SGHVS; CDR2 reads FQNEAQ. CDR3 length: 16 amino acids. The V gene end was trimmed by 6 bases and the J gene end by 7 bases; junction bases not matched to a gene: 15. CDR3 DNA sequence: TGTGCCAGCAGGGTGGGGAGGTTGGGGAGGGCGAATGAGCAGTTCTTC. It yields the protein CASRVGRLGRANEQFF.

By share, this clonotype ranks as medium-sized (0.01 to 0.1%). The CDR3 DNA is TGTGCCAGCAGTTACGGGCAGATCGATTACAATGAGCAGTTCTTC. Its translation: CASSYGQIDYNEQFF. The chain couples TRBV6-2 or TRBV6-3 to TRBJ2-1, with D hard to call. The CDR3 extends over 15 amino acids. Germline CDR1 reads MNHEY; CDR2 reads SVGEGT. The V end lost 2 bases, the J end lost 4 bases, and 12 bases lay between the germline ends.

The V and J genes are TRBV7-9 and TRBJ2-5, with D hard to call. CDR3 size: 15 residues. V was cut by 4 bases and J by 2 bases, with 14 bases left in between. CDR1 is SEHNR, CDR2 FQNEAQ, per germline (reference sequence). CDR3 coding DNA: TGTGCCAGCAGCTCCAACCTTGGCATACAAGAGACCCAGTACTTC. It specifies CASSSNLGIQETQYF.